What follows are 4 T cell receptor beta chains derived from one specimen sequenced in a study of blood T cell repertoires in COVID-19. Sequenced by immunoSEQ multiplex PCR; TCRdb stores in-frame clones only, minus some. The repertoire holds some 230,000 clones, 70% to 90% seen once, with over 0.95% in the top ten. The specimen sequenced was peripheral blood. These TCRs come from a man aged 40-49 years with acute or convalescent COVID-19.

This clone occurred once. The chain combines TRBV18 with TRBJ2-5; D gene ambiguous. Per germline, CDR1 KGHSH and CDR2 LQKENI. The CDR3 loop spans 13 amino acids. The V gene lost 2 bases and the J gene lost 5 bases, with 9 bases spanning the gap. The CDR3 loop is CASSPNVEETQYF. CDR3 nucleotide sequence: TGTGCCAGCTCACCAAATGTTGAGGAGACCCAGTACTTC.

This sequence joins TRBV4-1 and TRBJ1-6; weak D call: TRBD1 (6 bases). Germline CDR1 MGHRA, CDR2 YSYEKL. The CDR3 totals 15 residues. Trimming stripped 1 base from V and 11 bases from J, with 15 bases between. The CDR3 bases are TGCGCCAGCAGCCAAGGAGGGGGGGTGCGGGCACCCCTCCACTTT. Protein sequence: CASSQGGGVRAPLHF.

This chain uses TRBV18 with TRBJ2-1; 12 bases align to TRBD2. The CDR3 is 14 residues long. Germline lookup yields CDR1 KGHSH and CDR2 LQKENI. V lost 2 bases to trimming and J lost 14 bases; unmatched junction nucleotides: 7. CDR3 amino acids: CASSPGLAGSLKFF. The DNA of the CDR3 is TGTGCCAGCTCACCAGGACTAGCGGGGTCGTTAAAGTTCTTC.

V usage is TRBV6-5 and J usage is TRBJ1-1; TRBD1 might be the D (6 bases). The V end was cut by 6 bases, the J end by 8 bases, with 16 bases between. This CDR3 is built from 13 residues. CDR1 is MNHEY and CDR2 is SVGAGI in the germline V gene. CDR3 region: CASSRQAPPEAFF. The DNA of the CDR3 is TGTGCCAGCAGCCGACAGGCCCCCCCGGAAGCTTTCTTT.